These 10 T cell receptor beta chains share one sample of origin, sequenced in a study of cytotoxic CD8 clonotypes in ibrutinib-treated CLL. Generated by immunoSEQ multiplex PCR, the TCRdb table keeps only in-frame clones and is missing some. Counted here are roughly 29,000 clones, more than 75% occurring once; the ten biggest clones make up less than 55%. The material sequenced was PBMCs, taken after 36 months of ibrutinib treatment. Every receptor here comes from a human donor with chronic lymphocytic leukemia.

The chain employs TRBV7-3 and TRBJ2-2; the D gene is possibly TRBD2 (5 bases). This CDR3 is 13 amino acids long. Trimming stripped 10 bases from V and 3 bases from J, with 12 bases between. Germline V gene data show CDR1 as SGHTA and CDR2 as FQGTGA. CDR3 sequence: CAIRGADTGELFF. CDR3 in DNA: TGTGCCATCCGGGGAGCGGACACCGGGGAGCTGTTTTTT.

The rearrangement joins TRBV6-5 to TRBJ1-2; maybe TRBD1 (6 bases). Germline lookup yields CDR1 MNHEY and CDR2 SVGAGI. Trimming left V 4 bases short and J 9 bases short, with 21 bases between. This CDR3 is 15 amino acids long. This CDR3 is CASSFQGSPGTSYTF. In nucleotides, the CDR3 is TGTGCCAGCAGTTTCCAGGGGTCTCCGGGTACGAGCTACACCTTC.

The chain combines TRBV12-5 with TRBJ2-1, with D perhaps matching TRBD2 (6 bases). CDR1 LGHNT and CDR2 FRNRAP come from the germline V gene. The V end was cut by 5 bases, the J end by 9 bases, with 20 bases between. The CDR3 consists of 15 residues. CDR3: CASGPRDWVRPEQFF. The CDR3 DNA follows: TGTGCTAGTGGTCCGAGGGACTGGGTAAGACCTGAGCAGTTCTTC.

V usage is TRBV5-6 and J usage is TRBJ2-2, with TRBD1 identical over 11 bases. J was trimmed by 5 bases and V by 3 bases; bases with no gene match: 3. The CDR3 totals 15 residues. Looked up from germline, CDR1 is SGHDT and CDR2 is YYEEEE. The CDR3 is CASSYRDRGTGELFF. DNA of the CDR3: TGTGCCAGCAGCTACCGGGACAGGGGGACCGGGGAGCTGTTTTTT.

The gene calls are TRBV5-4 and TRBJ2-5, with D tentatively TRBD1 (6 bases). Germline CDR1 is SGHNT and CDR2 is YYREEE (reference sequence). V lost 5 bases and J lost 4, with 15 bases in between. This CDR3 spans 14 amino acids. The DNA for the CDR3 is TGTGCCAGCAGGTCCGGGACACAGGGAGAGACCCAGTACTTC. Protein: CASRSGTQGETQYF.

This clone was counted only a few times. The genes are TRBV6-6 and TRBJ1-6; weak D call: TRBD1 (5 bases). CDR1 and CDR2 from the germline V gene are MNHNY and SVGAGI (reference sequence). CDR3 length: 14 amino acids. The V end lost 0 bases, the J end lost 8 bases, and 8 bases lay between the germline ends. This chain's CDR3 is CASSYSMGDSPLHF. CDR3 nucleotides: TGTGCCAGCAGTTACTCGATGGGGGATTCACCCCTCCACTTT.

This sequence joins TRBV30 and TRBJ2-3; TRBD2 might be the D (5 bases). Trimming pared 1 base from V and 2 bases from J, leaving 13 bases between. The CDR3 runs 15 residues. Germline loops: CDR1 GTSNPN, CDR2 SVGIG (reference sequence). CDR3 protein: CAWSERRSSTDTQYF. The CDR3 DNA reads as TGTGCCTGGAGTGAACGGAGGTCGTCCACAGATACGCAGTATTTT.

The chain uses TRBV5-6 and TRBJ2-7; D possibly corresponds to TRBD2 (5 bases). The CDR3 covers 16 residues. Germline V gene lookup returns CDR1 SGHDT and CDR2 YYEEEE. V lost 0 bases and J 3 bases, leaving 16 bases between the germline ends. CDR3 sequence reads: CASSLGTGRELYEQYF. The CDR3 DNA reads TGTGCCAGCAGCTTGGGGACGGGAAGAGAACTCTACGAGCAGTACTTC.

The chain recombines TRBV27 with TRBJ1-1; the match to TRBD1 covers 11 bases. Germline CDR1 MNHEY, CDR2 SMNVEV (reference sequence). This CDR3 contains 14 residues. The trim removed 6 bases at V and 5 bases at J, leaving 5 bases unmatched. CDR3 protein: CASRGQGAFTEAFF. In DNA, the CDR3 is TGTGCCAGCAGAGGACAGGGGGCCTTTACTGAAGCTTTCTTT.

This clone was found once. V usage is TRBV19 and J usage is TRBJ2-3, with TRBD2 identical over 11 bases. This CDR3 is 16 amino acids long. The germline V gene encodes CDR1 LNHDA and CDR2 SQIVND (reference sequence). Trimming at V came to 4 bases and at J to 1 base, leaving 4 bases not matched to a gene. The CDR3 loop reads CASSSSGGEGTDTQYF. CDR3 sequence (DNA): TGTGCCAGTAGTAGTAGCGGGGGGGAAGGCACAGATACGCAGTATTTT.